This is a list of T cell receptor beta chains from one sample in a study of CD8+CD57+ T cells in acquired aplastic anemia. TCRdb re-called the reads with MiXCR, one entry per CDR3 protein. The table includes more than 150,000 distinct CDR3 sequences, 64% detected once. Sequenced sample: sorted CD4+, CD8+, or CD8+CD57+ T cells (not recorded which) from PBMCs. These receptor sequences come from a human donor with severe aplastic anemia or a healthy control (not recorded which). Each CDR3 is given with its conserved first and last residue. D genes are given only for firm matches.

j_call: TRBJ2-3; cdr3_length: 16; d_call: NA; v_call: TRBV7-2; cdr3_aa: CASSPSVARDTDTQYF
j_call: TRBJ2-5; cdr3_length: 14; d_call: TRBD2; v_call: TRBV20-1; cdr3_aa: CSAKAGGQGETQYF
j_call: TRBJ2-3; cdr3_length: 14; d_call: TRBD2; v_call: TRBV2; cdr3_aa: CASSVGRAPDTQYF
j_call: TRBJ2-1; cdr3_length: 10; d_call: NA; v_call: TRBV20-1; cdr3_aa: CSASSNEQFF
j_call: TRBJ1-5; cdr3_length: 15; d_call: TRBD1; v_call: TRBV7-2; cdr3_aa: CASSQDRGREQPQHF
j_call: TRBJ2-7; cdr3_length: 14; d_call: NA; v_call: TRBV11-2; cdr3_aa: CASSLTLPRTEQYF
j_call: TRBJ1-2; cdr3_length: 14; d_call: TRBD1; v_call: TRBV10-3; cdr3_aa: CAITERPTGDGYTF
j_call: TRBJ1-2; cdr3_length: 11; d_call: NA; v_call: TRBV10-3; cdr3_aa: CAISDPGGYTF
j_call: TRBJ2-7; cdr3_length: 15; d_call: NA; v_call: TRBV7-9; cdr3_aa: CASSSGQGFSYEQYF
j_call: TRBJ2-7; cdr3_length: 15; d_call: TRBD1; v_call: TRBV9; cdr3_aa: CASSQDRGPAYEQYF
j_call: TRBJ2-1; cdr3_length: 20; d_call: TRBD2; v_call: TRBV10-3; cdr3_aa: CAISESGQGFTSGIYNEQFF
j_call: TRBJ1-1; cdr3_length: 13; d_call: NA; v_call: TRBV12-3/TRBV12-4; cdr3_aa: CASTADSYTEAFF
j_call: TRBJ1-2; cdr3_length: 10; d_call: NA; v_call: TRBV2; cdr3_aa: CANTAGGYTF
j_call: TRBJ2-5; cdr3_length: 12; d_call: NA; v_call: TRBV7-9; cdr3_aa: CATSPRGETQYF
j_call: TRBJ2-2; cdr3_length: 12; d_call: NA; v_call: TRBV9; cdr3_aa: CASSPPIGELFF
j_call: TRBJ2-5; cdr3_length: 15; d_call: NA; v_call: TRBV6-1; cdr3_aa: CASSEAWQFQETQYF
j_call: TRBJ1-6; cdr3_length: 15; d_call: NA; v_call: TRBV10-3; cdr3_aa: CAISAGGSYNSPLHF
j_call: TRBJ2-1; cdr3_length: 14; d_call: NA; v_call: TRBV7-8; cdr3_aa: CASSFDDSHNEQFF
j_call: NA; cdr3_length: 14; d_call: TRBD2; v_call: TRBV7-2; cdr3_aa: CASSLGLSGGWQFF
j_call: TRBJ1-1; cdr3_length: 12; d_call: NA; v_call: TRBV15; cdr3_aa: CATSREVAEAFF
j_call: TRBJ2-7; cdr3_length: 13; d_call: NA; v_call: TRBV6-6; cdr3_aa: CASGQSRPYEQYF
j_call: TRBJ2-5; cdr3_length: 13; d_call: NA; v_call: TRBV9; cdr3_aa: CASSVGTTETQYF
j_call: TRBJ2-1; cdr3_length: 14; d_call: TRBD2; v_call: TRBV20-1; cdr3_aa: CSALRLAANNEQFF
j_call: TRBJ2-6; cdr3_length: 15; d_call: NA; v_call: TRBV20-1; cdr3_aa: CSANHRDTGANVLTF
j_call: TRBJ2-7; cdr3_length: 14; d_call: TRBD2; v_call: TRBV7-2; cdr3_aa: CASSLTSGVYEQYF
j_call: TRBJ2-7; cdr3_length: 14; d_call: NA; v_call: TRBV20-1; cdr3_aa: CSAEYDLLPYEQYF
j_call: TRBJ1-2; cdr3_length: 16; d_call: NA; v_call: TRBV9; cdr3_aa: CASSDRGGECNHGYTF
j_call: TRBJ2-7; cdr3_length: 14; d_call: TRBD1; v_call: TRBV20-1; cdr3_aa: CSAREDRGLHEQYF
j_call: TRBJ2-7; cdr3_length: 12; d_call: NA; v_call: TRBV7-6; cdr3_aa: CASSLGKYEQYF
j_call: TRBJ2-3; cdr3_length: 11; d_call: NA; v_call: TRBV7-9; cdr3_aa: CASSLAAAPVF
j_call: TRBJ1-1; cdr3_length: 12; d_call: NA; v_call: TRBV13; cdr3_aa: CASSAMNTEAFF
j_call: TRBJ1-6; cdr3_length: 15; d_call: NA; v_call: TRBV2; cdr3_aa: CASGPRQGDISPLHF
j_call: TRBJ1-4; cdr3_length: 16; d_call: NA; v_call: TRBV7-9; cdr3_aa: CASSLGPGLTNEELFF
j_call: TRBJ2-3; cdr3_length: 13; d_call: TRBD2; v_call: TRBV25-1; cdr3_aa: CASSVAGSDTQYF
j_call: TRBJ2-5; cdr3_length: 15; d_call: TRBD2; v_call: TRBV4-3; cdr3_aa: CASSQSAGGGETQYF
j_call: TRBJ2-5; cdr3_length: 20; d_call: TRBD2; v_call: TRBV20-1; cdr3_aa: CSARGYSGTSGGAHQETQYF
j_call: TRBJ2-6; cdr3_length: 14; d_call: TRBD1; v_call: TRBV24-1; cdr3_aa: CATGDRVGANVLTF
j_call: TRBJ1-2; cdr3_length: 13; d_call: NA; v_call: TRBV6-5; cdr3_aa: CASSYSTLYGYTF
j_call: TRBJ1-1; cdr3_length: 14; d_call: NA; v_call: TRBV25-1; cdr3_aa: CASSMGLGSTEAFF
j_call: TRBJ1-6; cdr3_length: 17; d_call: TRBD1; v_call: TRBV24-1; cdr3_aa: CATLRPGQGAMNSPLHF
j_call: TRBJ2-5; cdr3_length: 14; d_call: NA; v_call: TRBV24-1; cdr3_aa: CATSDLSEQETQYF
j_call: TRBJ2-3; cdr3_length: 12; d_call: NA; v_call: TRBV15; cdr3_aa: CATSRATDTQYF
j_call: TRBJ2-5; cdr3_length: 13; d_call: TRBD2; v_call: TRBV7-8; cdr3_aa: CASNPSGRETQYF
j_call: TRBJ2-1; cdr3_length: 17; d_call: NA; v_call: TRBV11-2; cdr3_aa: CASSLDPAGYSYNEQFF
j_call: TRBJ1-4; cdr3_length: 15; d_call: NA; v_call: TRBV7-2; cdr3_aa: CASSLVGRGEGKLFF
j_call: TRBJ2-1; cdr3_length: 11; d_call: NA; v_call: TRBV2; cdr3_aa: CASTLANEQFF
j_call: TRBJ1-4; cdr3_length: 16; d_call: NA; v_call: TRBV9; cdr3_aa: CASSRAVGGEDEELFF
j_call: TRBJ1-2; cdr3_length: 15; d_call: NA; v_call: TRBV2; cdr3_aa: CAYKVGAGVNYGYTF
j_call: TRBJ2-3; cdr3_length: 14; d_call: TRBD1; v_call: TRBV6-1; cdr3_aa: CASSYGTGADTQYF
j_call: TRBJ2-5; cdr3_length: 13; d_call: NA; v_call: TRBV29-1; cdr3_aa: CSVDTLGGETQYF
j_call: TRBJ2-1; cdr3_length: 16; d_call: TRBD1; v_call: TRBV4-3; cdr3_aa: CASSQLTGVTYNEQFF
j_call: TRBJ1-2; cdr3_length: 15; d_call: NA; v_call: TRBV7-8; cdr3_aa: CASSPRRGDFYGYTF
j_call: TRBJ2-3; cdr3_length: 15; d_call: TRBD2; v_call: TRBV6-4; cdr3_aa: CASSSGGTHTDTQYF
j_call: TRBJ1-1; cdr3_length: 18; d_call: NA; v_call: TRBV24-1; cdr3_aa: CATSDLSGTGEKNTEAFF
j_call: TRBJ1-1; cdr3_length: 10; d_call: NA; v_call: TRBV2; cdr3_aa: CASSGTEAFF
j_call: TRBJ2-5; cdr3_length: 13; d_call: NA; v_call: TRBV27; cdr3_aa: CASSSGFQETQYF
j_call: TRBJ2-2; cdr3_length: 15; d_call: NA; v_call: TRBV19; cdr3_aa: CASSPLRATTGELFF
j_call: TRBJ2-1; cdr3_length: 15; d_call: TRBD1; v_call: TRBV7-3; cdr3_aa: CASSLGQGANNEQFF
j_call: TRBJ2-1; cdr3_length: 16; d_call: TRBD2; v_call: TRBV7-7; cdr3_aa: CASSLDLAGEYDEQFF
j_call: TRBJ2-7; cdr3_length: 15; d_call: NA; v_call: TRBV6-1; cdr3_aa: CASSEGGEGAYEQYF